This T cell receptor (beta chain) stems from a study of T-cell reconstitution after alpha-beta-depleted transplantation in children. General study results and limits: After transplant, at about two months, alpha-beta T cells were reportedly derived from several hundred expanded graft clones. T-cell counts and diversity at one year post-transplant came mainly from newly produced T cells. High day-60 TCRbeta diversity in some patients came from surviving recipient T cells and thymic progenitors.

This CDR3 is built from 17 residues. Germline assignment: CDR1 DFQATT and CDR2 SNEGSKA (reference sequence). On this clonotype: The antigen is unknown.

A TCRbeta library incorporating unique molecular identifiers was prepared. In TCRdb, the PCR reads were re-called with MiXCR into one record per CDR3 protein. In the table there are about 350,000 distinct CDR3 sequences, 15% to 20% of which are singletons. This chain links TRBV20-1 with TRBJ1-1; the D is unclear. Sequences were derived from PBMCs, mostly from graft donor cells, sampled 360 days after TCRalphabeta/CD19-depleted stem cell transplant. The sequence came from a male patient between 2 and 15 years old who had a stem cell transplant for acute lymphoblastic leukemia, so the T cells may come from the graft donor. This CDR3 reads CCSYPPRGLDRNTEAFF. The DNA for the CDR3 is TGCTGTTCATATCCCCCACGCGGACTGGACCGGAACACTGAAGCTTTCTTT.